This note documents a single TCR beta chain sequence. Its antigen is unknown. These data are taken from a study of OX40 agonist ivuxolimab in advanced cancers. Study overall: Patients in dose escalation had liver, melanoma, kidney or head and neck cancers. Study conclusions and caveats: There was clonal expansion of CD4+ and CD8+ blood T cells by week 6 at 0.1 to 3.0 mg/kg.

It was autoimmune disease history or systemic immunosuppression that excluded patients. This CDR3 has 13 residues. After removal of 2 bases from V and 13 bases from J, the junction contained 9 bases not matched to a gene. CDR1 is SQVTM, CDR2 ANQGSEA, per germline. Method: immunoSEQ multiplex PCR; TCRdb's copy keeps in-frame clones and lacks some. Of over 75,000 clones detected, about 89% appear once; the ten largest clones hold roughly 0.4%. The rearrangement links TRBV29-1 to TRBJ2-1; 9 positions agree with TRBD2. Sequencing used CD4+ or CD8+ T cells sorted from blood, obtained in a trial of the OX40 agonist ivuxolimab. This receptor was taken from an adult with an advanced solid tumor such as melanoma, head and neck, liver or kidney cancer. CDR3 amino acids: CSVEFGAGGPQFF. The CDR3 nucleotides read TGCAGCGTTGAATTTGGGGCGGGAGGGCCCCAGTTCTTC.